The 18 T cell receptor beta chains below come from one sample, sequenced in a study of OX40 agonist ivuxolimab in advanced cancers. TCRdb's copy holds only in-frame clones and misses some; the assay was immunoSEQ multiplex PCR. The sample has tens of thousands of clones; around four fifths are singletons. The sample was CD4+ or CD8+ T cells sorted from blood, taken in a trial of the OX40 agonist ivuxolimab. These receptor sequences come from an adult with an advanced solid tumor such as melanoma, head and neck, liver or kidney cancer.

This sequence joins TRBV5-4 and TRBJ2-5, with TRBD1 identical over 8 bases. The V gene end was trimmed by 6 bases and the J gene end by 2 bases; junction bases not matched to a gene: 12. The CDR3 is 16 residues long. Germline V gene lookup returns CDR1 SGHNT and CDR2 YYREEE (reference sequence). CDR3 sequence: CASKKSDRGRQETQYF. The CDR3 region has the DNA TGTGCCAGCAAAAAAAGCGACAGGGGAAGACAAGAGACCCAGTACTTC.

V gene TRBV5-1 combines with J gene TRBJ1-1; tentatively, D is TRBD1 (5 bases). Germline CDR1 is SGHRS and CDR2 is YFSETQ. The length of the CDR3 is 14 residues. With 3 bases removed from V and 1 base from J, the gap between germline ends came to 10 bases. CDR3 DNA sequence: TGCGCCAGCAGCTCAGGGCCCTCGAACACTGAAGCTTTCTTT. Residues: CASSSGPSNTEAFF.

The chain has TRBV2 and TRBJ1-4; D uncertain. The CDR3 runs 14 residues. Germline V gives CDR1 SNHLY, CDR2 FYNNEI. Trimming removed 4 bases from V and 13 bases from J, with 19 bases in between. DNA for the CDR3: TGTGCCAGCAGTGCTAGTTTAGGAACAACCGGACTGTTTTTT. As protein: CASSASLGTTGLFF.

This chain connects TRBV6-1 to TRBJ2-7; D may match TRBD1 or TRBD2 (7 bases each). This CDR3 is built from 13 residues. Germline-derived CDR1 and CDR2 are MNHNS and SASEGT. V was cut by 10 bases and J by 1 base, with 14 bases left in between. The CDR3 region has the DNA TGTGCCACCAGGGGGGGTACGTCCTACGAGCAGTACTTC. This translates into CATRGGTSYEQYF.

As regards this clone: Different DNA sequences within this sample yield the same CDR3. The CDR3 is CASSERGAGQETQYF. Written as DNA, the CDR3 is TGTGCCAGCAGTGAGAGGGGGGCTGGGCAAGAGACCCAGTACTTC. V and J are TRBV25-1 and TRBJ2-5; possibly TRBD1 or TRBD2 for D (6 bases each). The V gene lost 3 bases and the J gene lost 2 bases, with 13 bases spanning the gap. CDR1 and CDR2 (germline): MGHDK, SYGVNS. This CDR3 comprises 15 residues. The full variable domain, in which reference TRBV25-1 and TRBJ2-5 provide the parts outside the CDR3, is EADIYQTPRYLVIGTGKKITLECSQTMGHDKMYWYQQDPGMELHLIHYSYGVNSTEKGDLSSESTVSRIRTEHFPLTLESARPSHTSQYLCASSERGAGQETQYFGPGTRLLVL.

The rearrangement links TRBV27 to TRBJ2-5, with 14 nucleotides matching TRBD2. CDR3 length equals 16 residues. The V segment lost 6 bases and the J segment 5 bases; nucleotides outside the gene matches: 8. Germline CDR1 MNHEY, CDR2 SMNVEV (reference sequence). CDR3 in DNA: TGTGCCAGCAGCCCCGGGACTAGCGGGGGTAGGGAGACCCAGTACTTC. Its protein is CASSPGTSGGRETQYF.

The rearrangement joins TRBV4-2 to TRBJ2-7; 10 bases line up with TRBD2. The CDR3 has 15 residues. The germline V gene encodes CDR1 LGHNA and CDR2 YNFKEQ. J lost 4 bases, V lost 4 bases, and 7 bases had no gene match. CDR3 nucleotides: TGTGCCAGCAGCCCTACACTAGCGGGGACTTACGAGCAGTACTTC. This translates into CASSPTLAGTYEQYF.

This rearrangement joins TRBV7-9 to TRBJ2-1; D may be TRBD2 (6 bases). Deletions cut 6 bases from V and 6 bases from J, with 12 bases between. Per the germline V gene, CDR1 is SEHNR and CDR2 is FQNEAQ (reference sequence). This CDR3 region has 13 residues. CDR3 region: CASRGGTSNEQFF. The CDR3 DNA follows: TGTGCCAGCAGGGGCGGGACTTCCAATGAGCAGTTCTTC.

This clone was found a few times. The CDR3 is CASSLDQGVGEKLFF. The CDR3 coding sequence is TGTGCCAGCAGCTTAGATCAGGGTGTGGGTGAAAAACTGTTTTTT. This chain connects TRBV11-2 to TRBJ1-4; the D gene is possibly TRBD1 (5 bases). The ends were cut back, 0 bases at V and 7 bases at J, with 12 bases in the middle. Germline V gene data show CDR1 as SGHAT and CDR2 as FQNNGV. The CDR3 runs 15 residues.

J is TRBJ1-1 and V is TRBV11-2; D is perhaps TRBD1 (6 bases). From germline, CDR1 is SGHAT and CDR2 FQNNGV. With 5 bases removed from V and 3 bases from J, the gap between germline ends came to 13 bases. The CDR3 covers 14 residues. CDR3 sequence (DNA): TGTGCCAGCAGCCTACAGGGAAGGGACACTGAAGCTTTCTTT. As protein: CASSLQGRDTEAFF.

This sequence joins TRBV7-2 and TRBJ1-1; D call uncertain. V shed 5 bases and J shed 1 base, with 8 bases lying between them. CDR1 is SGHTA and CDR2 is FQGNSA in the germline V gene. There are 13 residues in the CDR3. The CDR3 is CASSPGWNTEAFF. CDR3 nucleotide sequence: TGTGCCAGCAGCCCAGGATGGAACACTGAAGCTTTCTTT. Supplemented by reference TRBV7-2 and TRBJ1-1, the full variable domain reads GAGVSQSPSNKVTEKGKDVELRCDPISGHTALYWYRQSLGQGLEFLIYFQGNSAPDKSGLPSDRFSAERTGGSVSTLTIQRTQQEDSAVYLCASSPGWNTEAFFGQGTRLTVV.

This clone has only one observation. This chain connects TRBV28 to TRBJ1-2; D unclear. The V and J ends lost 10 bases and 6 bases respectively, with 18 bases between them. The CDR3 sequence is 13 residues long. Germline V gene sequence: CDR1 MDHEN, CDR2 SYDVKM. Here the CDR3 reads CATTESGVHGYTF. The CDR3 coding sequence is TGTGCCACCACCGAGTCGGGTGTCCATGGCTACACCTTC.

V gene TRBV7-9 combines with J gene TRBJ2-2; 10 bases align to TRBD1. The CDR3 is made up of 16 amino acids. Looked up from germline, CDR1 is SEHNR and CDR2 is FQNEAQ (reference sequence). Trimming cost V 4 bases and J 4 bases; bases outside gene matches: 6. This chain's CDR3 is CASSSERTGGTGELFF. The DNA for the CDR3 is TGTGCCAGCAGCTCGGAGAGGACAGGGGGCACCGGGGAGCTGTTTTTT.

This clone was observed once. The chain is built from TRBV7-3 and TRBJ2-2; D unclear. CDR1 SGHTA and CDR2 FQGTGA come from the germline V gene. V lost 4 bases, J lost 2 bases, and 8 bases lay in between. CDR3 length: 14 residues. CDR3: CASSSPANTGELFF. The CDR3 nucleotides are TGTGCCAGCAGCTCACCCGCCAACACCGGGGAGCTGTTTTTT.

The V and J genes are TRBV7-6 and TRBJ1-6; possibly TRBD1 for D (5 bases). V gave up 1 base and J gave up 5 bases, with 12 bases separating them. CDR3 length equals 16 residues. The germline gives CDR1 SGHVS, CDR2 FNYEAQ. CDR3: CASSLDTGGHNSPLHF. The CDR3 DNA reads as TGTGCCAGCAGCTTAGATACCGGGGGTCATAATTCACCCCTCCACTTT.

This clone was seen a handful of times. J is TRBJ2-7 and V is TRBV27, with 10 bases lining up with TRBD2. The CDR3 contains 13 residues. Germline CDR1 reads MNHEY; CDR2 reads SMNVEV (reference sequence). The J segment lost 7 bases and the V segment lost 6 bases, leaving 6 bases of the junction unmatched. The CDR3 nucleotides are TGTGCCAGCAGACCTAGCGGGGGCCGAGAGCAGTACTTC. This translates into CASRPSGGREQYF.

A single count supports this clone. This chain links TRBV9 with TRBJ2-7; D perhaps matches TRBD2 (6 bases). The CDR3 covers 15 residues. The ends were cut back, 0 bases at V and 3 bases at J, with 13 bases in the middle. In germline, CDR1 is SGDLS, CDR2 YYNGEE. The CDR3 DNA sequence: TGTGCCAGCAGCGTAGAGGGGCGGGGCAGCTACGAGCAGTACTTC. Encoded protein: CASSVEGRGSYEQYF.

CDR3 in amino acids: CASSPGPPNEKLFF. Here the CDR3 DNA reads TGTGCCAGCAGCCCGGGACCTCCTAATGAAAAACTGTTTTTT. The chain combines TRBV5-4 with TRBJ1-4; the D gene is possibly TRBD1 (5 bases). V was cut by 4 bases and J by 3 bases, with 10 bases left in between. Germline V gene data show CDR1 as SGHNT and CDR2 as YYREEE (reference sequence). The CDR3 sequence is 14 residues long.